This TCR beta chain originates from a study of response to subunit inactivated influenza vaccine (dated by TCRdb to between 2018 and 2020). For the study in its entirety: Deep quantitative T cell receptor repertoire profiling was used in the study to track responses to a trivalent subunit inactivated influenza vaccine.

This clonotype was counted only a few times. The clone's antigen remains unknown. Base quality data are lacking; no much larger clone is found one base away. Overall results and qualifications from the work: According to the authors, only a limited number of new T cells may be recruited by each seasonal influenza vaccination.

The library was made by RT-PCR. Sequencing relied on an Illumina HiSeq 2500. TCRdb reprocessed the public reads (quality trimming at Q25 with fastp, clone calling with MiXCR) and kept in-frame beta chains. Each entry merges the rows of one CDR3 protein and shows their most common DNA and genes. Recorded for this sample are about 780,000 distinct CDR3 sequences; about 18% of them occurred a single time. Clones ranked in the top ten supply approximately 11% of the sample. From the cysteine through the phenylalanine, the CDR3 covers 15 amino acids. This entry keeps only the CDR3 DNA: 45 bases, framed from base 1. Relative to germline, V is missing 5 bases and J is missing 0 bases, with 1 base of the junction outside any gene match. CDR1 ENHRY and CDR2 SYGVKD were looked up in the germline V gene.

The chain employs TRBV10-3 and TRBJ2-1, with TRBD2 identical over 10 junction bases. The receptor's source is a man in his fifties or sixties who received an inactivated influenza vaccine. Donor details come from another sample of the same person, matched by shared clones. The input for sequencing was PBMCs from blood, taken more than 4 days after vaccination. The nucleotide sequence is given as TGTGCCATCAGTTTAGCGGGGGGCTCCTACAATGAGCAGTTCTTC. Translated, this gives CAISLAGGSYNEQFF.